Sequencing of this T cell receptor beta chain was carried out in a study of shared T cell receptors in the human thymus. Clones were sequenced by immunoSEQ multiplex PCR, and TCRdb holds only the in-frame ones, with some missing. The repertoire includes about 660,000 clones, approximately 87% of them detected once, and around 0.01% sits in the top ten. The V and J ends lost 4 bases and 0 bases, in that order; junction bases with no gene match: 19. The CDR3 runs to 21 residues. Germline loops: CDR1 LNHDA, CDR2 SQIVND (reference sequence). The same sample was also studied in work on human thymus T cells. That study reports: Infants served as donors; they were healthy and Finnish and were having corrective surgery for congenital heart defects. Both thymic and peripheral blood repertoires showed apparently biased V and J usage. Thymic repertoires overlap heavily among unrelated individuals, related research has reported.

The V and J genes are TRBV19 and TRBJ2-1; TRBD1 aligns across 9 bases. This TCR came from a boy under two years old with a congenital heart defect. The specimen was thymocytes. CDR3: CASSTPITGQGSLYSYNEQFF. In nucleotides, the CDR3 is TGTGCCAGTAGTACCCCAATCACGGGACAGGGCTCCCTTTACTCCTACAATGAGCAGTTCTTC.